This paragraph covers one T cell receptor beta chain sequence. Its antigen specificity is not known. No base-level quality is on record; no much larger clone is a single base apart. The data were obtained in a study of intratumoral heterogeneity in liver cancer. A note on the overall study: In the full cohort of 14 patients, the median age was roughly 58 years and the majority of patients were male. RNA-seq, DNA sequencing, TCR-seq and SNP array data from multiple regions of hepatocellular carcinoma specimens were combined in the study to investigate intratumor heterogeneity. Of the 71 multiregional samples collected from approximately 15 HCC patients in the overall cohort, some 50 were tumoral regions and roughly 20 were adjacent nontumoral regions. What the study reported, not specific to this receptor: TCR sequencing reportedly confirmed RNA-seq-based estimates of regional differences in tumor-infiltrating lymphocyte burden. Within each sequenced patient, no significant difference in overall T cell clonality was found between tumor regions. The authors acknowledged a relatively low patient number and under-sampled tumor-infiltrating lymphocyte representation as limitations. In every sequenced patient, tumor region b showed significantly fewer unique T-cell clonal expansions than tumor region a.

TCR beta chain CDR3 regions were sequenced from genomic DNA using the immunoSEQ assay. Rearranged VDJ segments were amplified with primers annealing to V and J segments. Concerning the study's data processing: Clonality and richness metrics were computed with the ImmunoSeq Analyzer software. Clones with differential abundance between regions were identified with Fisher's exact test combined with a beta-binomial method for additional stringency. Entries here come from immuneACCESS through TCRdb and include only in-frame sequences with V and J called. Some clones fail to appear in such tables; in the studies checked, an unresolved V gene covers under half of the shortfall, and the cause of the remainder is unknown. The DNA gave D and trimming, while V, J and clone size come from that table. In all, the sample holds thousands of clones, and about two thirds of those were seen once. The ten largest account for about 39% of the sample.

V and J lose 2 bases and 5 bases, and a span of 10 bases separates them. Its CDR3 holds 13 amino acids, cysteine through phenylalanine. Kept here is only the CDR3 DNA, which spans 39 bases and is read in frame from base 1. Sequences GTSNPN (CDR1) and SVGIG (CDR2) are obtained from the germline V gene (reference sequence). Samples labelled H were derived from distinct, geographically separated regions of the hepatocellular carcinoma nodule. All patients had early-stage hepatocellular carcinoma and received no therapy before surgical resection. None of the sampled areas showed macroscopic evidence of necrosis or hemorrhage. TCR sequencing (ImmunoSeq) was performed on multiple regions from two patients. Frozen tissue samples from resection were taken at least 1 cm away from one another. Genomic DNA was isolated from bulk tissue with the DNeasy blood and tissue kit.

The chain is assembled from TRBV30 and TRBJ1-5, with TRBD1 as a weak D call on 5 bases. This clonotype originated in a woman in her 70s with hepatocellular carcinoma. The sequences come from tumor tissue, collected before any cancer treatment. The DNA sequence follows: TGTGCCTGGAGTTTAGGGGATTATCAGCCCCAGCATTTT. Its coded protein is CAWSLGDYQPQHF.